The present T cell receptor beta chain was sequenced within a study of cytomegalovirus exposure and HLA in healthy donors. It was with 60 Vbeta and 13 Jbeta primers that the PCR ran. Profiling relied on immunoSEQ multiplex PCR, and the TCRdb table lists in-frame clones only, not all of them. The data show under 200,000 clones, with 60% to 85% seen just once and 3% held by the top ten. Despite likely unrecorded immune exposures, the donors were nominally healthy at the time of sampling. Study-level findings and limits: Segments of the TCR beta V type were, in most cases, productive about 87% or about 30% of the time in an earlier analysis. Reported results showed that the classifier diagnosed cytomegalovirus status with high specificity and sensitivity. Later analysis found that TCR beta chains associated with HLA were more clonally expanded than other, equally common chains.

The table lists this clone with a count of one. Its specificity is unknown. This TCR was recovered from a woman in her fifties or sixties in good health and CMV-seropositive. The sequenced sample was PBMCs.

Here the CDR3 DNA reads TGTGCCAGCAGCGGGGGTAGGAGTCAGCCCCAGCATTTT. This translates into CASSGGRSQPQHF. The V gene is TRBV6-1, the J gene TRBJ1-5; D might be TRBD1 (5 bases). The CDR3 contains 13 residues. Trimming removed 6 bases at V and 6 bases at J, with 12 bases between. CDR1 is MNHNS and CDR2 is SASEGT in the germline V gene.